This note documents a single T cell receptor (beta chain) sequence. The entry originates in a study of shared T cell receptors in the human thymus. Produced via immunoSEQ multiplex PCR; TCRdb's table is partial and in-frame only. The sample shows 550,000 to 800,000 clones, 80% to 90% of them seen only once. This CDR3 comprises 15 residues. V lost 6 bases and J lost 3; bases outside the gene matches: 10. Germline CDR1 and CDR2: MNHNS and SASEGT. These data were also reused for a study on human thymus T cells. From that second work: Infants, healthy and Finnish, who were having corrective surgery for congenital heart defects served as donors. The thymus was resected at corrective cardiac surgery. Thymic and blood repertoires appeared to carry a bias in their V and J gene usage. What related research reported was that thymic repertoires overlapped highly among unrelated individuals.

The TCR was taken from a girl in the first two years of life with a congenital heart defect. The chain is built from TRBV6-1 and TRBJ1-2, with 7 bases that match TRBD1. Sequencing input: thymocytes. CDR3 sequence (DNA): TGTGCCAGCAGGAGATTCACAGGGGTCGACTATGGCTACACCTTC. Protein: CASRRFTGVDYGYTF.